This T cell receptor beta chain appears in the sequencing data of a study of early T cells in non-severe SARS-CoV-2 infection. CDR3 length: 15 residues. The V gene's germline CDR1 is SGHTA and CDR2 FQGNSA. Trimming pared 2 bases from V and 0 bases from J, leaving 7 bases between. MiXCR, applied by TCRdb to the 5' RACE reads, yields one record per CDR3 protein. The sample lists about 81,000 distinct CDR3 sequences; 5.5% to 7.5% were seen once. Sequenced: whole blood. V is TRBV7-2 and J is TRBJ2-2, with D uncertain. The TCR originated in an adult who was a healthcare worker with PCR-confirmed SARS-CoV-2 infection or an uninfected control (not recorded which). Here the CDR3 reads CASSLFFANTGELFF. In DNA form, the CDR3 reads TGTGCCAGCAGCTTATTCTTTGCGAACACCGGGGAGCTGTTTTTT.